Below are 6 T cell receptor beta chains sequenced from a single sample in a study of CD8+ T cells in alopecia areata. Treatment indicated: oral pan-JAK inhibitor, 5-10 mg twice daily. Reverse transcription of extracted RNA yielded cDNA, which provided the sequencing template. Sequencing used immunoSEQ multiplex PCR; TCRdb keeps in-frame clones, though not all of them. The table shows 120,000 or so clones, with roughly 58% occurring only once. The sequences come from CD8+ T cells sorted from blood, collected at week 4, from a patient treated with tofacitinib. Receptors originate from a human donor with alopecia areata.

The rearrangement joins TRBV29-1 to TRBJ2-7; 8 nucleotides line up with TRBD2. Germline V CDR1 and CDR2: SQVTM, ANQGSEA. The ends lost 2 bases at V and 6 bases at J; junction bases unmatched: 12. The CDR3 length is 15 residues. CDR3 residues: CSVESPPDTSGEQYF. The CDR3 nucleotides are TGCAGCGTTGAAAGCCCCCCCGATACTAGCGGCGAGCAGTACTTC.

V is TRBV10-3 and J is TRBJ2-5; no definite D call. V was pared by 0 bases and J by 5 bases, with 13 bases between. This CDR3 spans 15 amino acids. Germline V CDR1 and CDR2: ENHRY, SYGVKD. CDR3 sequence: CAISESGSPVETQYF. The CDR3 nucleotides are TGTGCCATCAGTGAGTCGGGGTCACCCGTGGAGACCCAGTACTTC.

In this sample, this clone turned up a few times. This chain links TRBV29-1 with TRBJ2-7, with no clear D. The CDR3 is made up of 13 amino acids. Trimming took 6 bases from V and 1 from J, leaving 13 bases between them. The V gene's germline CDR1 is SQVTM and CDR2 ANQGSEA. The chain's CDR3 is CSVRTAVSYEQYF. CDR3 in DNA: TGCAGCGTCCGGACCGCAGTATCCTACGAGCAGTACTTC.

This clone appeared a few times. This chain links TRBV27 with TRBJ1-2; D call uncertain. CDR1 MNHEY and CDR2 SMNVEV come from the germline V gene (reference sequence). CDR3 length: 13 amino acids. Trimming left V 5 bases short and J 6 bases short, with 13 bases between. This CDR3 is CASSLQGGDGYTF. CDR3 nucleotides: TGTGCCAGCAGTCTCCAAGGCGGCGATGGCTACACCTTC.

The gene calls are TRBV6-5 and TRBJ1-2, with D maybe TRBD1 (6 bases). Per the germline V gene, CDR1 is MNHEY and CDR2 is SVGAGI. V was trimmed by 2 bases and J by 4 bases, leaving 14 bases between them. The length of the CDR3 is 15 residues. The CDR3 region is CASSYLEDSSYGYTF. DNA of the CDR3: TGTGCCAGCAGTTACCTCGAGGACAGCTCCTATGGCTACACCTTC.

In this sample, this clone turned up a few times. V and J are TRBV10-3 and TRBJ2-7, with TRBD1 matching over 7 bases. Germline CDR1 reads ENHRY; CDR2 reads SYGVKD. The CDR3 runs 12 residues. J lost 7 bases, V lost 5 bases, and 5 bases had no gene match. The CDR3 DNA reads as TGTGCCATCAGTACAGGGGCGCGGGAGCAGTACTTC. It encodes CAISTGAREQYF.